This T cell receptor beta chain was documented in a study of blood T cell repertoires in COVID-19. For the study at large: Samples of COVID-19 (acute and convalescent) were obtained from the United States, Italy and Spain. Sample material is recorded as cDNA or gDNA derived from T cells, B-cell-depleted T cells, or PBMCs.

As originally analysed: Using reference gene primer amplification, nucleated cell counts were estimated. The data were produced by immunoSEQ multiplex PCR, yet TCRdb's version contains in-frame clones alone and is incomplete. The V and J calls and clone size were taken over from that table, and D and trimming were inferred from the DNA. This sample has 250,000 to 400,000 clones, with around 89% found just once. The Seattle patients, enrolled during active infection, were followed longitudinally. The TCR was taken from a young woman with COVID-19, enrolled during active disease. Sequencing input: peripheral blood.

The CDR3 nucleotides read TGTGCCACCAGCTCAAATCCGACAGGGGACATTCAGTACTTC. This gives the protein CATSSNPTGDIQYF. The chain employs TRBV15 and TRBJ2-4, with 8 nucleotides matching TRBD1. V lost 5 bases, J lost 8 bases, and 8 bases stayed unmatched. CDR1 and CDR2 from the germline V gene are LNHNV and YYDKDF (reference sequence). The CDR3 covers 14 residues.